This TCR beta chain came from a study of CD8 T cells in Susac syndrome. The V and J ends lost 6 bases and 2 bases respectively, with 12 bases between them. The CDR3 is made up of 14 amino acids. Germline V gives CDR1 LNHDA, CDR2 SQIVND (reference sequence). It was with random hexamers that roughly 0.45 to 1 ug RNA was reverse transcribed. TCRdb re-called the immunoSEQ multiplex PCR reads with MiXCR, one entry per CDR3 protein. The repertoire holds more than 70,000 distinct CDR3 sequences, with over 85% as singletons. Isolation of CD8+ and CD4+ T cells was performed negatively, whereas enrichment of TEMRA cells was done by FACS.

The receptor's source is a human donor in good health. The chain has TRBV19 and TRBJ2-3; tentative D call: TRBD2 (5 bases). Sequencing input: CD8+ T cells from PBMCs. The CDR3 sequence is CASSEGGFTDTQYF. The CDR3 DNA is TGTGCCAGTAGCGAGGGCGGATTCACAGATACGCAGTATTTT. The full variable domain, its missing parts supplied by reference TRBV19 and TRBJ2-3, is DGGITQSPKYLFRKEGQNVTLSCEQNLNHDAMYWYRQDPGQGLRLIYYSQIVNDFQKGDIAEGYSVSREKKESFPLTVTSAQKNPTAFYLCASSEGGFTDTQYFGPGTRLTVL.